The 20 T cell receptor beta chains listed next were all sequenced from one sample in a study of T cell responses to AZD1222 COVID-19 vaccine (dated by TCRdb to the early 2020s). Library creation used the immunoSEQ multiplex PCR assay. TCRdb stores this immuneACCESS table with in-frame sequences only. Part of the clones is absent; in the studies checked, under half of the shortfall reflects unresolved V genes, and no reason is known for the rest. The sample table holds 90,000 to 110,000 clones, of which 88% were seen once. The biggest ten clones account for about 9.1% of the sample. The time point label of this sample denotes: baseline before first vaccination. The input for sequencing was peripheral blood, taken on day 0 of AZD1222 vaccination. Every receptor here comes from an adult in good health.

The V gene is TRBV3-1 (or the pseudogene TRBV3-2), the J gene TRBJ2-7; TRBD1 agrees at 10 bases. Unmatched junction bases numbered 7, after V lost 2 bases and J lost 6 bases. This CDR3 has 15 residues. Germline loops: CDR1 LGHDT, CDR2 YNNKEL (reference sequence). CDR3 sequence (DNA): TGTGCCAGCAGCCAATCCCCGGGACAGGGGAGCGAGCAGTACTTC. It translates to CASSQSPGQGSEQYF.

The rearrangement joins TRBV4-3 to TRBJ2-2; no clear D. Deletions cut 2 bases from V and 4 bases from J, with 14 bases between. Germline V lookup: CDR1 LGHNA, CDR2 YSLEER. The CDR3 consists of 16 residues. This chain's CDR3 is CASSQHASTSTGELFF. Here the CDR3 DNA reads TGCGCCAGCAGCCAACATGCTTCTACGTCCACCGGGGAGCTGTTTTTT.

This clone was observed a single time. The chain links TRBV6-5 to TRBJ2-7; D is unresolved. The CDR3 runs 14 residues. V was trimmed by 2 bases and J by 3 bases, leaving 11 bases between them. Germline assignment: CDR1 MNHEY and CDR2 SVGAGI. The DNA of the CDR3 is TGTGCCAGCAGTTACGTCTCTAGTGGCTACGAGCAGTACTTC. Protein: CASSYVSSGYEQYF.

This chain's CDR3 is CAWSLSGSSYEQYF. CDR3 bases: TGTGCCTGGAGTTTAAGCGGGAGCTCCTACGAGCAGTACTTC. V gene TRBV30 combines with J gene TRBJ2-7; the match to TRBD2 covers 8 bases. Germline values: CDR1 GTSNPN, CDR2 SVGIG (reference sequence). The length of the CDR3 is 14 residues. Trimming took 2 bases from V and 0 from J; bases not matched to a gene: 3.

The rearrangement uses TRBV19 and TRBJ1-4; D is perhaps TRBD1 (5 bases). Germline V gene sequence: CDR1 LNHDA, CDR2 SQIVND (reference sequence). The CDR3 totals 14 residues. The V end lost 2 bases, the J end lost 7 bases, and 11 bases lay between the germline ends. CDR3 sequence: CASSISDIAEKLFF. CDR3 bases: TGTGCCAGTAGTATATCGGACATTGCTGAAAAACTGTTTTTT. Full variable domain (missing parts from reference TRBV19 and TRBJ1-4): DGGITQSPKYLFRKEGQNVTLSCEQNLNHDAMYWYRQDPGQGLRLIYYSQIVNDFQKGDIAEGYSVSREKKESFPLTVTSAQKNPTAFYLCASSISDIAEKLFFGSGTQLSVL.

This rearrangement joins TRBV3-1 (or the pseudogene TRBV3-2) to TRBJ1-1; no firm D call. The CDR3 spans 14 residues. V was clipped by 0 bases and J by 4 bases, with 9 bases between them. CDR1 and CDR2 (germline): LGHDT, YNNKEL (reference sequence). CDR3 bases: TGTGCCAGCAGCCAAGAAGTGGTCCTCACTGAAGCTTTCTTT. Translated, it gives CASSQEVVLTEAFF.

The chain joins TRBV19 to TRBJ2-2; the match to TRBD2 covers 14 bases. The CDR3 sequence is 18 residues long. The V gene end was trimmed by 6 bases and the J gene end by 4 bases; junction bases not matched to a gene: 10. The germline CDR1 and CDR2 sequences are LNHDA and SQIVND (reference sequence). Written as DNA, the CDR3 is TGTGCCAGTAGGGAGGGGACTAGCGGGAGTTTCGGCACCGGGGAGCTGTTTTTT. Protein sequence: CASREGTSGSFGTGELFF.

To note about this clone: Within the sample, other DNA sequences also encode this same CDR3. The V gene is TRBV24-1, the J gene TRBJ2-5; D is uncertain. This CDR3 comprises 14 residues. Between the trimmed V and J ends, which lost 7 bases and 2 bases, there was a span of 13 bases. The germline CDR1 and CDR2 sequences are KGHDR and SFDVKD. Written as DNA, the CDR3 is TGTGCCACCAGCCACCCCGGCGATCAAGAGACCCAGTACTTC. Its protein product is CATSHPGDQETQYF.

The J gene is TRBJ2-5, the V gene TRBV7-2, with D perhaps matching TRBD1 or TRBD2 (6 bases each). The CDR3 sequence is 14 residues long. V dropped 5 bases and J dropped 2 bases, with 12 bases sitting between them. Germline V gives CDR1 SGHTA, CDR2 FQGNSA. The CDR3 region has the DNA TGTGCCAGCAGCAACCAAGGGGGGCAAGAGACCCAGTACTTC. It translates to CASSNQGGQETQYF.

This clone appeared once. This rearrangement joins TRBV18 to TRBJ2-7; D assignment may be TRBD1 or TRBD2 (6 bases each). This CDR3 is 12 amino acids long. Germline CDR1 and CDR2: KGHSH and LQKENI. Trimming removed 5 bases at V and 6 bases at J, with 11 bases between. The CDR3 here is CASSIQGLEQYF. DNA for the CDR3: TGTGCCAGCTCAATACAGGGACTCGAGCAGTACTTC.

The chain couples TRBV28 to TRBJ2-7; 9 nucleotides align to TRBD2. Germline V gene lookup returns CDR1 MDHEN and CDR2 SYDVKM. The CDR3 has 14 residues. Losses at the gene ends were 3 bases for V and 4 bases for J; bases not matched to a gene: 4. CDR3 sequence reads: CASSFPSGIYEQYF. The CDR3 DNA reads as TGTGCCAGCAGTTTCCCTAGCGGGATATACGAGCAGTACTTC.

V and J are TRBV28 and TRBJ2-7; perhaps TRBD1 as D (5 bases). Trimming pared 3 bases from V and 5 bases from J, leaving 14 bases between. Germline CDR1 is MDHEN and CDR2 is SYDVKM. This CDR3 region has 14 residues. CDR3 sequence (DNA): TGTGCCAGCAGTTTTCACGGCAGGGTCAACGAGCAGTACTTC. This gives the protein CASSFHGRVNEQYF.

The genes are TRBV7-9 and TRBJ2-7; 7 bases are shared with TRBD1. Germline V gives CDR1 SEHNR, CDR2 FQNEAQ (reference sequence). The CDR3 consists of 14 residues. The trim removed 5 bases at V and 1 base at J, leaving 5 bases unmatched. This CDR3 is CASSPRQGSYEQYF. In DNA, the CDR3 is TGTGCCAGCAGCCCCCGACAGGGTTCCTACGAGCAGTACTTC.

This clone appeared once. This chain links TRBV6-6 with TRBJ2-1, with 8 bases that match TRBD2. CDR3 length equals 14 residues. Germline V gives CDR1 MNHNY, CDR2 SVGAGI (reference sequence). Trimming cost V 6 bases and J 2 bases; bases outside gene matches: 3. DNA for the CDR3: TGTGCCAGCAGCTTAGCGGGGACCTACAATGAGCAGTTCTTC. Translating gives CASSLAGTYNEQFF.

The chain couples TRBV10-3 to TRBJ2-7, with D perhaps TRBD2 (5 bases). The germline gives CDR1 ENHRY, CDR2 SYGVKD. V gave up 6 bases and J gave up 2 bases, with 17 bases separating them. The CDR3 is 15 residues long. CDR3 sequence: CAIRTLSGVAYEQYF. The CDR3, as DNA: TGTGCCATCAGGACCCTAAGCGGCGTCGCCTACGAGCAGTACTTC.

The V call is TRBV6-5, the J call TRBJ1-2; 7 bases fit TRBD1. Germline V gene lookup returns CDR1 MNHEY and CDR2 SVGAGI. Trimming took 7 bases from V and 3 from J; bases not matched to a gene: 5. The CDR3 totals 13 residues. CDR3 in DNA: TGTGCCAGCACCCAAACAGGGGACTATGGCTACACCTTC. The encoded protein is CASTQTGDYGYTF.

The chain has TRBV28 and TRBJ1-4; D is undetermined. CDR3 size: 12 residues. V gave up 9 bases and J gave up 8 bases, with 13 bases separating them. Looked up from germline, CDR1 is MDHEN and CDR2 is SYDVKM. The CDR3 here is CASTKPGEKLFF. CDR3 DNA: TGTGCCAGTACCAAACCGGGGGAAAAACTGTTTTTT.

This chain links TRBV5-1 with TRBJ1-1; D unclear. The CDR3 extends over 13 amino acids. CDR1 is SGHRS and CDR2 is YFSETQ in the germline V gene. With 1 base removed from V and 3 bases from J, the gap between germline ends came to 7 bases. In DNA form, the CDR3 reads TGCGCCAGCAGCTTGAATGGAGACACTGAAGCTTTCTTT. Translated, it gives CASSLNGDTEAFF.

This rearrangement joins TRBV2 to TRBJ1-2; D remains unclear. The CDR3 totals 12 residues. CDR1 and CDR2 (germline): SNHLY, FYNNEI. Trimming removed 3 bases from V and 8 bases from J, with 10 bases in between. The CDR3 DNA follows: TGTGCCAGCAGTGATAACGGTGGAGGCTACACCTTC. This translates into CASSDNGGGYTF.

The V call is TRBV10-3, the J call TRBJ2-1; no reliable D call. This CDR3 comprises 12 residues. The germline gives CDR1 ENHRY, CDR2 SYGVKD. V gave up 6 bases and J gave up 7 bases, with 10 bases separating them. The CDR3 DNA follows: TGTGCCATCAGCCCTTTAGGTAATGAGCAGTTCTTC. Translated: CAISPLGNEQFF.